This record concerns one T cell receptor beta chain sequence. This sample was included in a study of CD8 T cells in Susac syndrome. CDR1 is DFQATT and CDR2 is SNEGSKA in the germline V gene (reference sequence). Trimming at V came to 6 bases and at J to 1 base, leaving 7 bases not matched to a gene. CDR3 size: 14 residues. An input of about 0.45 to 1 ug of RNA was subjected to reverse transcription using random hexamers. TCRdb called the immunoSEQ multiplex PCR reads again in MiXCR, with one record for every CDR3 protein. The table lists roughly 200,000 distinct CDR3 sequences, just under 95% of them singletons, with 0.08% to 0.11% in the top ten. The control participants were healthy donors, and these controls were matched with respect to both age and sex.

The chain recombines TRBV20-1 with TRBJ2-3; 7 positions match TRBD2. This sequence originates from a human donor in good health. Specimen: CD4+ T cells from PBMCs. For the CDR3, the DNA is TGCAGTGCAAAGACTAGCCAAGGCACAGATACGCAGTATTTT. It codes for CSAKTSQGTDTQYF.